One and the same sample provided the 32 T cell receptor beta chains below, sequenced in a study of blood T cell repertoires in COVID-19. TCRdb keeps only in-frame clones here, not all; method: immunoSEQ multiplex PCR. The sample records approximately 170,000 clones, around 82% being singletons. Sequenced: peripheral blood. The receptor source for this set is a man aged 80 or over with COVID-19, enrolled during active disease.

The chain combines TRBV6-2 or TRBV6-3 with TRBJ2-2, with 7 nucleotides matching TRBD2. Germline V gene lookup returns CDR1 MNHEY and CDR2 SVGEGT. V was pared by 3 bases and J by 4 bases, with 17 bases of the junction left unmatched. The length of the CDR3 is 19 residues. CDR3 nucleotides: TGTGCCAGCAGTTATTCTCCCTCGCGTTGGGGGGGTAGCACCGGGGAGCTGTTTTTT. Its protein product is CASSYSPSRWGGSTGELFF.

This sequence joins TRBV24-1 and TRBJ2-1; TRBD2 agrees at 11 bases. V shed 5 bases, J shed 6 bases, and the junction held 2 bases outside the gene matches. The CDR3 totals 14 residues. Germline V CDR1 and CDR2: KGHDR, SFDVKD. The CDR3 DNA follows: TGTGCCACCAGTGGACTAGCGGGACTCAATGAGCAGTTCTTC. This sequence encodes CATSGLAGLNEQFF.

The rearrangement joins TRBV7-9 to TRBJ2-3, with 11 bases lining up with TRBD2. The V and J ends lost 3 bases and 5 bases, in that order; junction bases with no gene match: 1. The germline CDR1 and CDR2 sequences are SEHNR and FQNEAQ (reference sequence). The CDR3 is 14 residues long. DNA for the CDR3: TGTGCCAGCAGCTTGGGACTAGCGGAAGATACGCAGTATTTT. It yields the protein CASSLGLAEDTQYF.

This rearrangement joins TRBV9 to TRBJ2-5, with 8 bases that match TRBD2. J was trimmed by 5 bases and V by 3 bases; bases with no gene match: 6. CDR1 and CDR2 (germline): SGDLS, YYNGEE. CDR3 length: 14 amino acids. The chain's CDR3 is CASSAGTRGETQYF. The CDR3 DNA follows: TGTGCCAGCAGCGCCGGGACTAGGGGGGAGACCCAGTACTTC.

In DNA, the CDR3 is TGTGCCAGCAGCGCACGAGACAGGGCCACCGGGGAGCTGTTTTTT. Amino acid sequence: CASSARDRATGELFF. The rearrangement uses TRBV9 and TRBJ2-2; 7 nucleotides align to TRBD1. Germline-derived CDR1 and CDR2 are SGDLS and YYNGEE. Trimming removed 3 bases from V and 4 bases from J; junction bases left unmatched: 6. The CDR3 has 15 amino acids.

The chain combines TRBV7-2 with TRBJ1-1; D may be TRBD1 (6 bases). Germline CDR1 is SGHTA and CDR2 is FQGNSA. Trimming left V 5 bases short and J 8 bases short, with 18 bases between. This CDR3 comprises 14 residues. CDR3 residues: CASSIQGTTVEAFF. The CDR3 DNA sequence: TGTGCCAGCAGCATTCAGGGGACTACGGTGGAAGCTTTCTTT. Variable domain in full (rest from reference TRBV7-2 and TRBJ1-1): GAGVSQSPSNKVTEKGKDVELRCDPISGHTALYWYRQSLGQGLEFLIYFQGNSAPDKSGLPSDRFSAERTGGSVSTLTIQRTQQEDSAVYLCASSIQGTTVEAFFGQGTRLTVV.

This clone has a handful of counts. The V and J genes are TRBV7-2 and TRBJ1-1, with 8 bases that match TRBD1. CDR1 and CDR2 from the germline V gene are SGHTA and FQGNSA. The junction had 4 bases not matched to a gene; V was cut back by 0 bases and J by 4 bases. The CDR3 covers 15 residues. CDR3 sequence reads: CASSLATGTGTEAFF. In nucleotides, the CDR3 is TGTGCCAGCAGCTTAGCGACAGGGACAGGCACTGAAGCTTTCTTT.

The chain couples TRBV5-1 to TRBJ2-5, with D tentatively TRBD2 (6 bases). The ends were cut back, 0 bases at V and 3 bases at J, with 6 bases in the middle. Germline V gene data show CDR1 as SGHRS and CDR2 as YFSETQ. The CDR3 length is 13 residues. CDR3 coding DNA: TGCGCCAGCAGCTTGGGACTAGAAGAGACCCAGTACTTC. Its translation: CASSLGLEETQYF.

This chain connects TRBV28 to TRBJ2-7, with 11 bases identical to TRBD1. CDR1 MDHEN and CDR2 SYDVKM come from the germline V gene. The CDR3 consists of 15 residues. The ends lost 4 bases at V and 5 bases at J; junction bases unmatched: 7. Here the CDR3 DNA reads TGTGCCAGCAGTTCCCGGACAGGGGGCGTCGACGAGCAGTACTTC. This encodes CASSSRTGGVDEQYF.

The chain carries TRBV6-2 or TRBV6-3 and TRBJ2-3, with TRBD1 matching 11 bases. CDR3 length: 19 amino acids. After removal of 0 bases from V and 4 bases from J, the junction contained 12 bases not matched to a gene. CDR1 and CDR2 from the germline V gene are MNHEY and SVGEGT. Here the CDR3 reads CASSYSRANSGQGADTQYF. Here the CDR3 DNA reads TGTGCCAGCAGTTACTCGAGGGCTAATTCGGGACAGGGGGCAGATACGCAGTATTTT.

The table lists this clone with a few counts. The V call is TRBV25-1, the J call TRBJ2-1; TRBD2 is a possible D gene (7 bases). V shed 4 bases and J shed 2 bases, with 15 bases lying between them. CDR1 and CDR2 from the germline V gene are MGHDK and SYGVNS. This CDR3 spans 16 amino acids. CDR3 sequence reads: CASSVGGAVPYNEQFF. DNA for the CDR3: TGTGCCAGCAGTGTTGGGGGGGCCGTCCCCTACAATGAGCAGTTCTTC.

This clone was counted a few times. This rearrangement joins TRBV11-2 to TRBJ1-5, with a weak D call TRBD1 (5 bases). The V end lost 1 base, the J end lost 5 bases, and 9 bases lay between the germline ends. The CDR3 is 14 residues long. Germline V gene lookup returns CDR1 SGHAT and CDR2 FQNNGV. As DNA, the CDR3 is TGTGCCAGCAGCTTAGGGGGCACCGATCAGCCCCAGCATTTT. The encoded protein is CASSLGGTDQPQHF.

This clone was counted once. V and J are TRBV19 and TRBJ1-5; no clear D. Germline CDR1 is LNHDA and CDR2 is SQIVND (reference sequence). The CDR3 has 12 residues. The V end was cut by 3 bases, the J end by 5 bases, with 5 bases between. The CDR3 spells CASSIGDQPQHF. The CDR3 DNA sequence: TGTGCCAGTAGTATTGGAGATCAGCCCCAGCATTTT.

The chain carries TRBV5-6 and TRBJ1-5; tentative D call: TRBD1 (6 bases). This CDR3 contains 13 residues. CDR1 is SGHDT, CDR2 YYEEEE, per germline. V dropped 4 bases and J dropped 3 bases, with 8 bases sitting between them. The CDR3 coding sequence is TGTGCCAGCAGCAGGGGACACAATCAGCCCCAGCATTTT. Translated, it gives CASSRGHNQPQHF.

The V call is TRBV29-1, the J call TRBJ1-2; 8 bases fit TRBD1. In germline, CDR1 is SQVTM, CDR2 ANQGSEA. There are 15 residues in the CDR3. V dropped 6 bases and J dropped 3; count of bases not matched to a gene: 12. In DNA, the CDR3 is TGCAGCGTCAGCGGGACAGGAGAGGGTTACTATGGCTACACCTTC. This encodes CSVSGTGEGYYGYTF.

This clone came up a few times. This chain uses TRBV15 with TRBJ1-2; possibly TRBD1 for D (5 bases). This CDR3 is 15 amino acids long. CDR1 LNHNV and CDR2 YYDKDF come from the germline V gene (reference sequence). Trimming took 4 bases from V and 5 from J, leaving 17 bases between them. The CDR3 is CATSTQVGQGYGYTF. The CDR3 region has the DNA TGTGCCACCAGCACCCAAGTTGGGCAGGGTTATGGCTACACCTTC.

This chain links TRBV12-3 or TRBV12-4 with TRBJ1-1; no clear D. The CDR3 runs 13 residues. The V end lost 4 bases, the J end lost 2 bases, and 8 bases lay between the germline ends. The DNA for the CDR3 is TGTGCCAGCAGTTCAGGATTTAACACTGAAGCTTTCTTT. The encoded protein is CASSSGFNTEAFF.

The CDR3: CASSTGQGDGYTF. Here the CDR3 DNA reads TGTGCCAGCAGCACCGGACAGGGGGATGGCTACACCTTC. The chain carries TRBV9 and TRBJ1-2; 10 nucleotides line up with TRBD1. This CDR3 region has 13 residues. Trimming removed 4 bases from V and 6 bases from J; junction bases left unmatched: 3. The germline gives CDR1 SGDLS, CDR2 YYNGEE.

This rearrangement joins TRBV28 to TRBJ2-3; TRBD2 is a possible D gene (6 bases). Germline values: CDR1 MDHEN, CDR2 SYDVKM. Trimming pared 10 bases from V and 2 bases from J, leaving 19 bases between. This CDR3 comprises 15 residues. The CDR3 DNA reads TGTGCCATCCTGACGGGACTGAGGACCACAGATACGCAGTATTTT. Translated: CAILTGLRTTDTQYF. Full variable domain (rest looked up from reference TRBV28 and TRBJ2-3): DVKVTQSSRYLVKRTGEKVFLECVQDMDHENMFWYRQDPGLGLRLIYFSYDVKMKEKGDIPEGYSVSREKKERFSLILESASTNQTSMYLCAILTGLRTTDTQYFGPGTRLTVL.

The CDR3 loop is CASSYSGGWGEQFF. The DNA of the CDR3 is TGTGCCAGCAGTTACTCTGGGGGGTGGGGGGAGCAGTTCTTC. This chain uses TRBV6-2 or TRBV6-3 with TRBJ2-1; D possibly corresponds to TRBD2 (6 bases). This CDR3 region has 14 residues. Germline CDR1 and CDR2: MNHEY and SVGEGT. Trimming shortened V by 0 bases and J by 10 bases, and 13 bases separated the two germline ends.

The rearrangement uses TRBV4-1 and TRBJ2-7; D is unclear. V lost 0 bases, J lost 0 bases, and 21 bases lay in between. CDR1 MGHRA and CDR2 YSYEKL come from the germline V gene. The CDR3 runs to 19 residues. CDR3 loop: CASSQDWRIDGLSSYEQYF. The DNA for the CDR3 is TGCGCCAGCAGCCAAGATTGGAGAATTGACGGGTTGAGCTCCTACGAGCAGTACTTC.

The genes are TRBV3-1 (or the pseudogene TRBV3-2) and TRBJ1-4; D gene ambiguous. V lost 1 base, J lost 5 bases, and 8 bases lay in between. The CDR3 is made up of 14 amino acids. Germline V gene data show CDR1 as LGHDT and CDR2 as YNNKEL (reference sequence). The CDR3, as DNA: TGTGCCAGCAGCCAAGCTAGCAAAAATGAAAAACTGTTTTTT. This translates into CASSQASKNEKLFF.

This clone has just one count. The chain employs TRBV6-6 and TRBJ2-5; weak D call: TRBD1 (5 bases). There are 14 residues in the CDR3. The V end was cut by 8 bases, the J end by 0 bases, with 13 bases between. Germline V gene data show CDR1 as MNHNY and CDR2 as SVGAGI (reference sequence). The CDR3 sequence is CASSWPGYQETQYF. CDR3 nucleotide sequence: TGTGCCAGCTCCTGGCCAGGGTACCAAGAGACCCAGTACTTC.

This chain links TRBV5-1 with TRBJ2-3; maybe TRBD1 (5 bases). Germline assignment: CDR1 SGHRS and CDR2 YFSETQ. Trimming removed 4 bases at V and 1 base at J, with 10 bases between. The CDR3 extends over 14 amino acids. The CDR3 is CASSDQQGTDTQYF. The CDR3 region has the DNA TGCGCCAGCAGCGATCAACAGGGCACAGATACGCAGTATTTT. The variable domain in full, with the rest retrieved from reference TRBV5-1 and TRBJ2-3, is KAGVTQTPRYLIKTRGQQVTLSCSPISGHRSVSWYQQTPGQGLQFLFEYFSETQRNKGNFPGRFSGRQFSNSRSEMNVSTLELGDSALYLCASSDQQGTDTQYFGPGTRLTVL.

The CDR3 DNA sequence: TGTGCCAGCAGTGACCCGGGGGGACAGGGGATTCAGCCCCAGCATTTT. Its protein is CASSDPGGQGIQPQHF. The V and J genes are TRBV6-1 and TRBJ1-5; 10 bases align to TRBD1. This CDR3 spans 16 amino acids. From germline, CDR1 is MNHNS and CDR2 SASEGT. After removal of 3 bases from V and 6 bases from J, the junction contained 8 bases not matched to a gene.

The rearrangement uses TRBV5-4 and TRBJ2-7; 7 positions agree with TRBD1. The CDR3 extends over 14 amino acids. Per the germline V gene, CDR1 is SGHNT and CDR2 is YYREEE (reference sequence). V trimming: 4 bases; J trimming: 0 bases; junction bases outside the gene matches: 4. The CDR3 sequence is CASSVGQFSYEQYF. The CDR3 coding sequence is TGTGCCAGCAGCGTGGGACAGTTCTCCTACGAGCAGTACTTC.

The chain recombines TRBV2 with TRBJ2-5; TRBD1 matches at 11 bases. Germline lookup yields CDR1 SNHLY and CDR2 FYNNEI. The CDR3 runs to 15 residues. V shed 7 bases and J 5 bases; nucleotides not matched to a gene: 9. The CDR3 protein is CASNGQGATRETQYF. CDR3 in DNA: TGTGCCAGCAATGGACAGGGGGCAACTAGGGAGACCCAGTACTTC.

V is TRBV10-1 and J is TRBJ2-1; 12 nucleotides align to TRBD2. The CDR3 runs to 16 residues. The germline CDR1 and CDR2 sequences are WNHNN and SYGVQD (reference sequence). Trimming took 8 bases from V and 0 from J; bases not matched to a gene: 5. CDR3 sequence reads: CASLTSGGYSYNEQFF. Written as DNA, the CDR3 is TGCGCCAGCCTGACTAGCGGGGGTTACTCCTACAATGAGCAGTTCTTC.

The CDR3 DNA sequence: TGTGCCAGCAGCCAAGTGACTGCGGCTACCTACGAGCAGTACTTC. This gives the protein CASSQVTAATYEQYF. The rearrangement joins TRBV3-1 (or the pseudogene TRBV3-2) to TRBJ2-7; D remains ambiguous. In germline, CDR1 is LGHDT, CDR2 YNNKEL (reference sequence). The V end lost 1 base, the J end lost 2 bases, and 12 bases lay between the germline ends. This CDR3 has 15 amino acids.

The genes are TRBV7-2 and TRBJ1-4; 9 positions agree with TRBD1. Germline lookup yields CDR1 SGHTA and CDR2 FQGNSA. This CDR3 region has 15 residues. With 4 bases clipped from V and 8 bases from J, the junction kept 8 bases outside the gene matches. DNA of the CDR3: TGTGCCAGCAGCTCGTTGACAGGGGGTGTAGAAAAACTGTTTTTT. Encoded protein: CASSSLTGGVEKLFF.

The chain uses TRBV2 and TRBJ2-3; D remains unclear. Germline V CDR1 and CDR2: SNHLY, FYNNEI. The V and J ends lost 2 bases and 5 bases respectively, with 2 bases between them. The CDR3 is made up of 11 amino acids. This CDR3 is CASSELDTQYF. The CDR3 nucleotides read TGTGCCAGCAGTGAACTAGATACGCAGTATTTT.

V usage is TRBV9 and J usage is TRBJ2-7; tentative D call: TRBD2 (5 bases). Germline CDR1 SGDLS, CDR2 YYNGEE. The ends were cut back, 3 bases at V and 6 bases at J, with 13 bases in the middle. The CDR3 contains 13 residues. The CDR3 DNA follows: TGTGCCAGCAGCGGCGGCCTCCGGGGCGAGCAGTACTTC. Translating it yields CASSGGLRGEQYF. Combining the CDR3 with reference TRBV9 and TRBJ2-7 gives the whole variable domain DSGVTQTPKHLITATGQRVTLRCSPRSGDLSVYWYQQSLDQGLQFLIQYYNGEERAKGNILERFSAQQFPDLHSELNLSSLELGDSALYFCASSGGLRGEQYFGPGTRLTVT.